The next 21 T cell receptor beta chains were all read from a single sample in a study of shared clonotypes between healthy human individuals. The assay was immunoSEQ multiplex PCR, and TCRdb's table has in-frame clones only and misses some. Here the sample spans some 680,000 clones, around four fifths being singletons. Sequencing was performed on memory CD4+ T cells sorted from blood. Subset specified: CD45RA-negative fraction. Receptors were obtained from a woman aged 25 to 45 in good health.

This sequence joins TRBV9 and TRBJ2-1, with TRBD1 identical over 10 bases. The ends lost 3 bases at V and 9 bases at J; junction bases unmatched: 3. Germline CDR1 and CDR2: SGDLS and YYNGEE. This CDR3 has 13 residues. The CDR3: CASSGQGAIEQFF. CDR3 bases: TGTGCCAGCAGCGGACAGGGGGCTATTGAGCAGTTCTTC.

The gene calls are TRBV7-9 and TRBJ2-2; D is uncertain. Trimming stripped 6 bases from V and 2 bases from J, with 10 bases between. Germline V lookup: CDR1 SEHNR, CDR2 FQNEAQ (reference sequence). CDR3 length: 14 amino acids. The CDR3 nucleotides read TGTGCCAGCAGGTCCTCGTATAACACCGGGGAGCTGTTTTTT. Its translation is CASRSSYNTGELFF.

This clone was counted between two and nine times. J is TRBJ1-2 and V is TRBV7-9; the D is unclear. Trimming left V 4 bases short and J 5 bases short, with 11 bases between. Germline assignment: CDR1 SEHNR and CDR2 FQNEAQ (reference sequence). The CDR3 contains 13 residues. The CDR3 spells CASSSLLGYGYTF. The DNA of the CDR3 is TGTGCCAGCAGCTCCCTGCTGGGGTATGGCTACACCTTC. Combining the CDR3 with reference TRBV7-9 and TRBJ1-2 gives the whole variable domain DTGVSQNPRHKITKRGQNVTFRCDPISEHNRLYWYRQTLGQGPEFLTYFQNEAQLEKSRLLSDRFSAERPKGSFSTLEIQRTEQGDSAMYLCASSSLLGYGYTFGSGTRLTVV.

The V and J genes are TRBV5-1 and TRBJ2-5; tentatively, D is TRBD2 (5 bases). The CDR3 contains 13 residues. The germline CDR1 and CDR2 sequences are SGHRS and YFSETQ. V shed 5 bases and J shed 5 bases, with 13 bases lying between them. The CDR3 DNA sequence: TGCGCCAGCAGTATTGAGGGAAGGGAGACCCAGTACTTC. Protein: CASSIEGRETQYF.

Only one count was recorded for this clone. The chain joins TRBV7-9 to TRBJ2-2; 10 bases are shared with TRBD2. The germline V gene encodes CDR1 SEHNR and CDR2 FQNEAQ (reference sequence). The CDR3 covers 18 residues. V was clipped by 1 base and J by 5 bases; unmatched bases: 10. CDR3 bases: TGTGCCAGCAGCTTAGTCGGCCTAGCGGGAGTAAATACCGGGGAGCTGTTTTTT. This encodes CASSLVGLAGVNTGELFF.

The V and J genes are TRBV19 and TRBJ2-2; D is unresolved. V dropped 1 base and J dropped 7 bases, with 16 bases sitting between them. Germline CDR1 reads LNHDA; CDR2 reads SQIVND (reference sequence). The CDR3 length is 16 residues. DNA for the CDR3: TGTGCCAGTAGTATAGGGTTATACGGGTTGCTCGGGGAGCTGTTTTTT. Its translation: CASSIGLYGLLGELFF.

The sample holds one count of this clone. This rearrangement joins TRBV5-1 to TRBJ2-5, with D tentatively TRBD1 (5 bases). Trimming removed 2 bases from V and 0 bases from J, with 14 bases in between. This CDR3 is 16 amino acids long. Germline loops: CDR1 SGHRS, CDR2 YFSETQ. This CDR3 reads CASSLHDSKYQETQYF. CDR3 coding DNA: TGCGCCAGCAGCTTACACGACAGCAAGTACCAAGAGACCCAGTACTTC.

This clone has only a few counts. Relative to the germline gene, one junction end is altered; a read error may explain this. This chain joins TRBV7-3 and TRBJ2-2; D is unresolved. The CDR3 has 15 amino acids. CDR1 and CDR2 from the germline V gene are SGHTA and FQGTGA. The CDR3 reads CASGLQSTNTGELFF. CDR3 bases: TGTGCCAGCGGCTTACAATCCACGAACACCGGGGAGCTGTTTTTT. Using reference TRBV7-3 and TRBJ2-2 for the parts outside the CDR3, the full variable domain is GAGVSQTPSNKVTEKGKYVELRCDPISGHTALYWYRQSLGQGPEFLIYFQGTGAADDSGLPNDRFFAVRPEGSVSTLKIQRTERGDSAVYLCASGLQSTNTGELFFGEGSRLTVL.

CDR3 nucleotides: TGTGCCAGCAGCCAATCCGGGACAGGGGACAATCAGCCCCAGCATTTT. Its protein product is CASSQSGTGDNQPQHF. J is TRBJ1-5 and V is TRBV16; 10 bases are a match to TRBD1. V lost 0 bases, J lost 3 bases, and 2 bases stayed unmatched. Germline V gene sequence: CDR1 KGHSY, CDR2 FQNENV. The CDR3 has 16 amino acids. The variable domain in full, with the rest retrieved from reference TRBV16 and TRBJ1-5, is GEEVAQTPKHLVRGEGQKAKLYCAPIKGHSYVFWYQQVLKNEFKFLISFQNENVFDETGMPKERFSAKCLPNSPCSLEIQATKLEDSAVYFCASSQSGTGDNQPQHFGDGTRLSIL.

This clone came up a few times. CDR3 sequence: CASSENGGRTEAFF. CDR3 DNA sequence: TGTGCCAGCAGTGAGAACGGGGGGCGCACTGAAGCTTTCTTT. The chain uses TRBV2 and TRBJ1-1; a possible D gene is TRBD1 (6 bases). The germline V gene has CDR1 SNHLY and CDR2 FYNNEI. Deletions cut 3 bases from V and 4 bases from J, with 12 bases between. The CDR3 length is 14 residues.

The chain couples TRBV5-1 to TRBJ2-5; D ambiguous. Germline V gives CDR1 SGHRS, CDR2 YFSETQ. The CDR3 has 14 residues. Trimming took off 0 bases at V and 5 bases at J, with 11 bases between the two ends. This CDR3 is CASSLAGPRETQYF. In DNA form, the CDR3 reads TGCGCCAGCAGCTTGGCCGGGCCTCGGGAGACCCAGTACTTC.

The rearrangement uses TRBV28 and TRBJ2-3, with D possibly called TRBD1 or TRBD2 (6 bases each). Germline V CDR1 and CDR2: MDHEN, SYDVKM. V dropped 8 bases and J dropped 4 bases, with 16 bases sitting between them. CDR3 length: 14 residues. CDR3 sequence: CASRGGGNADTQYF. CDR3 nucleotides: TGTGCCAGCCGAGGGGGAGGTAATGCAGATACGCAGTATTTT.

This clone has just one count. The chain recombines TRBV6-1 with TRBJ2-2, with D unresolved. The CDR3 loop spans 14 amino acids. V gave up 6 bases and J gave up 5 bases, with 13 bases separating them. Germline values: CDR1 MNHNS, CDR2 SASEGT. CDR3 nucleotides: TGTGCCAGCAGCCAAACAACCATTACCGGGGAGCTGTTTTTT. It encodes CASSQTTITGELFF.

The gene calls are TRBV18 and TRBJ2-7, with 10 bases aligning to TRBD1. With 5 bases clipped from V and 3 bases from J, the junction kept 4 bases outside the gene matches. The CDR3 runs to 14 residues. Germline-derived CDR1 and CDR2 are KGHSH and LQKENI. CDR3 in amino acids: CASSYRDRGYEQYF. CDR3 in DNA: TGTGCCAGCTCATACCGGGACAGGGGCTACGAGCAGTACTTC.

This chain connects TRBV2 to TRBJ1-4; D is possibly TRBD1 (5 bases). The CDR3 sequence is 15 residues long. V was cut by 7 bases and J by 0 bases, with 12 bases left in between. Germline V gene sequence: CDR1 SNHLY, CDR2 FYNNEI. The CDR3 DNA sequence: TGTGCCAGCACCCGGGACGGAGCAACTAATGAAAAACTGTTTTTT. Translated: CASTRDGATNEKLFF.

The genes are TRBV7-9 and TRBJ2-6; 10 bases are a match to TRBD1. The CDR3 is made up of 18 amino acids. Germline trimming cut 7 bases from V and 4 bases from J; bases unmatched to any gene: 13. From germline, CDR1 is SEHNR and CDR2 FQNEAQ (reference sequence). DNA for the CDR3: TGTGCCAGCACCACGACAGGGGGCGCTTTTATGGGGGCCAACGTCCTGACTTTC. Its protein is CASTTTGGAFMGANVLTF.

To note about this clone: Other nucleotide sequences from this sample produce the same CDR3. This chain joins TRBV11-3 and TRBJ2-2; perhaps D is TRBD1 or TRBD2 (7 bases each). The CDR3 consists of 18 residues. The V gene lost 5 bases and the J gene lost 4 bases, with 23 bases spanning the gap. Germline V gene sequence: CDR1 SGHNT, CDR2 YENEEA. The CDR3: CASSPRDRGTGGTGELFF. The CDR3, as DNA: TGTGCCAGCAGCCCTAGGGACAGAGGAACGGGAGGCACCGGGGAGCTGTTTTTT.

This chain connects TRBV4-1 to TRBJ1-2; the match to TRBD1 covers 7 bases. The CDR3 covers 15 residues. In germline, CDR1 is MGHRA, CDR2 YSYEKL. J was trimmed by 2 bases and V by 5 bases; bases with no gene match: 8. CDR3 sequence: CASSNPGQQNYGYTF. DNA of the CDR3: TGCGCCAGCAGCAACCCGGGACAGCAAAACTATGGCTACACCTTC.

The V call is TRBV4-2, the J call TRBJ2-7; 9 bases line up with TRBD2. This CDR3 has 16 residues. The ends lost 5 bases at V and 4 bases at J; junction bases unmatched: 12. CDR1 is LGHNA and CDR2 is YNFKEQ in the germline V gene. This CDR3 reads CASSSGGNGGGYEQYF. CDR3 DNA: TGTGCCAGCAGCAGCGGGGGGAATGGCGGGGGTTACGAGCAGTACTTC.

The chain uses TRBV4-1 and TRBJ1-2, with 11 bases identical to TRBD1. The CDR3 contains 15 residues. J was trimmed by 6 bases and V by 1 base; bases with no gene match: 4. Germline V gene lookup returns CDR1 MGHRA and CDR2 YSYEKL. The CDR3 region is CASSQVRDRGDGYTF. CDR3 bases: TGCGCCAGCAGCCAAGTGAGGGACAGGGGGGATGGCTACACCTTC.

This clone was observed a handful of times. V and J are TRBV7-3 and TRBJ2-3; the match to TRBD2 covers 8 bases. The V gene's germline CDR1 is SGHTA and CDR2 FQGTGA. V lost 2 bases and J lost 2; bases outside the gene matches: 6. The CDR3 is made up of 16 amino acids. CDR3 protein: CASSLAGGHNTDTQYF. Written as DNA, the CDR3 is TGTGCCAGCAGCTTAGCGGGAGGCCATAACACAGATACGCAGTATTTT.